The clone carrying this T cell receptor (beta chain) turned up a few times. Its antigen is undetermined. The germline V gene has CDR1 SGHVS and CDR2 FQNEAQ. Trimming stripped 5 bases from V and 2 bases from J, with 12 bases between. CDR3 length: 14 residues. This sample stems from a study of regulatory T cells in long-lasting Graves disease. Study-level background: Graves' disease counted as persistent after over 5 years of antithyroid drugs with positive TSH receptor antibodies.

General study points: It was possible that the small sample size reduced accuracy. Samples came from peripheral blood alone, without thyroid tissue. With persistent disease, TRBV28, TRBJ1-2 and TRBJ2-5 were the favored segments.

Combining iRepertoire HTBI primers with Arm-PCR of CDR3 regions, the authors built TCR beta libraries. TCRdb independently ran MiXCR on the multiplex PCR reads; one entry per CDR3 protein. The table shows around 510,000 distinct CDR3 sequences, with around 21% occurring only once. Sample time point: persistent/refractory GD, antithyroid drugs over 5 years with positive TRAb. Preparation of the TCR library used RNA extracted from PBMCs. This chain links TRBV7-8 with TRBJ1-1; D is unresolved. This TCR was recovered from a female donor with Graves disease. This sample comprised peripheral blood mononuclear cells (PBMCs), obtained when the disease was refractory, from a patient treated with antithyroid drugs. The DNA of the CDR3 is TGTGCCAGCAGCCAAGCAGCAGCCAACACTGAAGCTTTCTTT. It translates to CASSQAAANTEAFF.